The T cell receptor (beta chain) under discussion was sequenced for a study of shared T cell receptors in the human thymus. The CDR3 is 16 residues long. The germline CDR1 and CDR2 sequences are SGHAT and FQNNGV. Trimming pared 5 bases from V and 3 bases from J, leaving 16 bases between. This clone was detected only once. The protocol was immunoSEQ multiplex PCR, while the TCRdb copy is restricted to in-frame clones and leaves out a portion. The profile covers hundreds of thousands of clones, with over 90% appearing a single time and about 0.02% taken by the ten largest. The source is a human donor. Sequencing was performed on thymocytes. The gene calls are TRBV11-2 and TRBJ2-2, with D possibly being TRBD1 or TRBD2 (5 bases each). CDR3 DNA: TGTGCCAGCAGCCCCCGGGACCGAACGCACACCGGGGAGCTGTTTTTT. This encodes CASSPRDRTHTGELFF.